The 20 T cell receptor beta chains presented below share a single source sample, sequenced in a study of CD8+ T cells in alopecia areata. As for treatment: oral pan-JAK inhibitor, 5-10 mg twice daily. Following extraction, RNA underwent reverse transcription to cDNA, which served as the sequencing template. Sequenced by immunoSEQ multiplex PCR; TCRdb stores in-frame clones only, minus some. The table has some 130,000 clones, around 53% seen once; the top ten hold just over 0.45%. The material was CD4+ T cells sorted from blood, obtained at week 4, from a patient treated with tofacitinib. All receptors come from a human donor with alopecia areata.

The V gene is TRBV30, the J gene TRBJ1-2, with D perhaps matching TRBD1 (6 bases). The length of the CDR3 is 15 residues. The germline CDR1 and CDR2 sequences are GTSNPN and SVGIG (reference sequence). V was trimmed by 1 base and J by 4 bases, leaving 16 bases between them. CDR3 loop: CAWSEYRTGPYGYTF. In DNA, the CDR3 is TGTGCCTGGAGTGAATATCGCACAGGGCCCTATGGCTACACCTTC.

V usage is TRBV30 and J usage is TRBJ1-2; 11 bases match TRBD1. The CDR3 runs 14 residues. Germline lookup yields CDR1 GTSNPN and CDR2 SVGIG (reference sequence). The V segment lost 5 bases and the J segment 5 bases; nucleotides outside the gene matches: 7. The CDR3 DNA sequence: TGTGCCTGGGGAGCCGGACAGGGGGCGTATGGCTACACCTTC. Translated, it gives CAWGAGQGAYGYTF.

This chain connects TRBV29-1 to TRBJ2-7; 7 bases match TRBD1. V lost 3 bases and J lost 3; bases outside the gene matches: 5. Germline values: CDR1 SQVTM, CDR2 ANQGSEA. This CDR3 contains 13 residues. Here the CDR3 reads CSVEVRQGYEQYF. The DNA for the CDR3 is TGCAGCGTTGAGGTACGACAGGGCTACGAGCAGTACTTC.

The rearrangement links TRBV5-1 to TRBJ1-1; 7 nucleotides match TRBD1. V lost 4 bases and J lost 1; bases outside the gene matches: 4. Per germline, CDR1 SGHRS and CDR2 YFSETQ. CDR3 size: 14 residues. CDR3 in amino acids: CASSRGTANTEAFF. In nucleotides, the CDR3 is TGCGCCAGCAGCCGTGGGACAGCGAACACTGAAGCTTTCTTT.

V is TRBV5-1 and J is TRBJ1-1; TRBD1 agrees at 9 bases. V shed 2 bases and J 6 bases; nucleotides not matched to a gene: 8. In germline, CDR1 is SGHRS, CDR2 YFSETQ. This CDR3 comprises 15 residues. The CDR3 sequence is CASSLRTGEMAEAFF. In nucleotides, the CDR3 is TGCGCCAGCAGCTTACGGACAGGGGAGATGGCTGAAGCTTTCTTT.

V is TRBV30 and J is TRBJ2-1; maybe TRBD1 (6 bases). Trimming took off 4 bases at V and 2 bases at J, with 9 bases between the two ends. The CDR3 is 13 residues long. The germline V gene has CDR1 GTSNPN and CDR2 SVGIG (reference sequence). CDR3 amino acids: CAWNRDTYNEQFF. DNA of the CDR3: TGTGCCTGGAACCGGGACACCTACAATGAGCAGTTCTTC.

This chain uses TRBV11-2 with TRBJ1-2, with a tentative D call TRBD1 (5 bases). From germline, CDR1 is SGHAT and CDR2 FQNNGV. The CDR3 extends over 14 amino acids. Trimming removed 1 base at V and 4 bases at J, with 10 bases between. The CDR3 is CASSLGPGPYGYTF. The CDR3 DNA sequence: TGTGCCAGCAGCTTAGGCCCGGGGCCCTATGGCTACACCTTC.

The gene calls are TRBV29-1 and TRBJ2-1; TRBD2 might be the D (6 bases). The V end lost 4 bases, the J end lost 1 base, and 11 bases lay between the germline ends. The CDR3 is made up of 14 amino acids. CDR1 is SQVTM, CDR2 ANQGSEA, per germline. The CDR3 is CSVVARGSYNEQFF. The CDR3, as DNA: TGCAGCGTTGTAGCCCGGGGGTCCTACAATGAGCAGTTCTTC.

CDR3 sequence reads: CASSDPGTYGYTF. The CDR3 bases are TGTGCCAGCAGTGACCCGGGGACCTATGGCTACACCTTC. The chain links TRBV6-1 to TRBJ1-2, with D possibly TRBD1 on 5 matching bases. Germline loops: CDR1 MNHNS, CDR2 SASEGT. Trimming stripped 3 bases from V and 4 bases from J, with 9 bases between. This CDR3 spans 13 amino acids.

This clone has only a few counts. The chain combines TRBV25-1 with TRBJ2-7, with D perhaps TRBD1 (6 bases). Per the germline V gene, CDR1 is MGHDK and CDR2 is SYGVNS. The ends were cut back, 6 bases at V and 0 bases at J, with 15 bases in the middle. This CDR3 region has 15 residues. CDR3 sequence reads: CASSGRGPRSYEQYF. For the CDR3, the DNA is TGTGCCAGCAGCGGCAGGGGACCTCGCTCCTACGAGCAGTACTTC.

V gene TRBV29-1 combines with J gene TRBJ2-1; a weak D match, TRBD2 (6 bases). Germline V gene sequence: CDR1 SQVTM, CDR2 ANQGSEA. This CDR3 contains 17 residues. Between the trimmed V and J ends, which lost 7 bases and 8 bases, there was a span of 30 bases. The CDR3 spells CSGWRGRVPGVVDEQFF. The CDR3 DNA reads TGCAGCGGGTGGAGGGGCAGGGTCCCCGGGGTGGTTGATGAGCAGTTCTTC.

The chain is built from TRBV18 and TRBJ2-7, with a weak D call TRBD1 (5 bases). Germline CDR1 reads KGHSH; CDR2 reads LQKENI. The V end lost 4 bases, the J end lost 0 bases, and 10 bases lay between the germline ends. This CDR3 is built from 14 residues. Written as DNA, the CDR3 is TGTGCCAGCTCACAGGGGCCAGGCTCCTACGAGCAGTACTTC. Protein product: CASSQGPGSYEQYF.

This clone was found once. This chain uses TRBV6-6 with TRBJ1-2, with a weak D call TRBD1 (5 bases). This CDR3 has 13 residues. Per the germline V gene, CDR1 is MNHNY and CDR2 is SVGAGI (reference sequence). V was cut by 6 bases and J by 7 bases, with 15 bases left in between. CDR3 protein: CASSQTRDRGYTF. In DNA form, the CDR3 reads TGTGCCAGCAGCCAAACCAGGGATCGTGGCTACACCTTC.

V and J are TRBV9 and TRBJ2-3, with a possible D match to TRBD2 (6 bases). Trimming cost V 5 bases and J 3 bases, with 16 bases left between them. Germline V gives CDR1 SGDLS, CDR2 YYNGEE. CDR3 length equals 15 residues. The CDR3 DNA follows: TGTGCCAGCAGAGCCCCGGGGGAGGTGACAGATACGCAGTATTTT. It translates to CASRAPGEVTDTQYF.

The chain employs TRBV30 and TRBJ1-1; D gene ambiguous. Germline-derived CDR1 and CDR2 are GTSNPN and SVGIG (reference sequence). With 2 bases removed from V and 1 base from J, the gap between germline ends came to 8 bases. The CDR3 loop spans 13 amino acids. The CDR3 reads CAWSRAQNTEAFF. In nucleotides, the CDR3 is TGTGCCTGGAGTAGGGCGCAGAACACTGAAGCTTTCTTT.

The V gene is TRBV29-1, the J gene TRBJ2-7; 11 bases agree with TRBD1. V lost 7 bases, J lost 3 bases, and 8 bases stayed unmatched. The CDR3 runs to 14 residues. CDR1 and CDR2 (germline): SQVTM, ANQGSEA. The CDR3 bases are TGCAGCGCCGTCATTGGGACAGGGGGCTACGAGCAGTACTTC. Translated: CSAVIGTGGYEQYF.

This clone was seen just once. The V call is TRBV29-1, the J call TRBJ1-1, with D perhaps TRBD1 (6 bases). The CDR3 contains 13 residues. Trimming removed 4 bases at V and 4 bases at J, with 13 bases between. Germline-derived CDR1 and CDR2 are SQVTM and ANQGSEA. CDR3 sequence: CSVGGRTVTEAFF. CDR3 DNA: TGCAGCGTTGGAGGGAGGACAGTCACTGAAGCTTTCTTT. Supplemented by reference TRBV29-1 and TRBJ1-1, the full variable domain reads SAVISQKPSRDICQRGTSLTIQCQVDSQVTMMFWYRQQPGQSLTLIATANQGSEATYESGFVIDKFPISRPNLTFSTLTVSNMSPEDSSIYLCSVGGRTVTEAFFGQGTRLTVV.

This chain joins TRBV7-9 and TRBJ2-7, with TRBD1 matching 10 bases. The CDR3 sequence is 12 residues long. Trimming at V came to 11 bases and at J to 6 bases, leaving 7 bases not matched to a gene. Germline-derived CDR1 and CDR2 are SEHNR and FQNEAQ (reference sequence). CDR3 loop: CAGQGGIAEQYF. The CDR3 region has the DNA TGTGCCGGACAGGGGGGAATAGCCGAGCAGTACTTC.

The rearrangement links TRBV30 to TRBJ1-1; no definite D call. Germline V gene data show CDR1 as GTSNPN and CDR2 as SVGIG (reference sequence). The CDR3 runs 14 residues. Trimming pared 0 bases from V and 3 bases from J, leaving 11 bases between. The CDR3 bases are TGTGCCTGGAGTGTATCTGTGCGGGACACTGAAGCTTTCTTT. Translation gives CAWSVSVRDTEAFF.

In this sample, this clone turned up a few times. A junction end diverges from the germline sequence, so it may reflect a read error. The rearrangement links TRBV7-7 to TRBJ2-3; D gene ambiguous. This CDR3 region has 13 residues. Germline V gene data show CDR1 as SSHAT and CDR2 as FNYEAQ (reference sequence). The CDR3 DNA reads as TGTGCTAGCAGCTTCCGAGGCACAGATACGCAGTATTTT. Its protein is CASSFRGTDTQYF.